Below are 3 T cell receptor beta chains sequenced from a single sample in a study of cytomegalovirus exposure and HLA in healthy donors. PCR amplification relied on 60 Vbeta primers (plus 13 Jbeta primers). Sequenced by immunoSEQ multiplex PCR; TCRdb stores in-frame clones only, minus some. Its clone listing holds nearly 200,000 clones. The sequenced sample consisted of PBMCs. The receptors derive from a boy between 5 and 17 years old in good health and CMV-seronegative.

The chain couples TRBV28 to TRBJ1-1, with 10 nucleotides matching TRBD1. Looked up from germline, CDR1 is MDHEN and CDR2 is SYDVKM. This CDR3 has 14 amino acids. V gave up 4 bases and J gave up 4 bases; unmatched junction bases: 3. The CDR3 DNA reads as TGTGCCAGCAGTTACCGGGACAGGGGCACTGAAGCTTTCTTT. Protein sequence: CASSYRDRGTEAFF.

V gene TRBV28 combines with J gene TRBJ1-1; D unclear. This CDR3 contains 14 residues. Germline V gives CDR1 MDHEN, CDR2 SYDVKM. Trimming took 1 base from V and 0 from J, leaving 6 bases between them. The CDR3 region has the DNA TGTGCCAGCAGTTTATCCGGGATGAACACTGAAGCTTTCTTT. Its translation: CASSLSGMNTEAFF.

The chain links TRBV7-2 to TRBJ2-2; D gene uncertain. The CDR3 loop spans 14 amino acids. Trimming left V 3 bases short and J 2 bases short, with 7 bases between. Germline CDR1 and CDR2: SGHTA and FQGNSA. CDR3 amino acids: CASSFSGNTGELFF. CDR3 DNA: TGTGCCAGCAGCTTTTCAGGAAACACCGGGGAGCTGTTTTTT.